Following are 31 T cell receptor beta chains from one sample sequenced in a study of MAIT cells during Salmonella Paratyphi A infection. These receptors lack a known antigen. Time point meaning: after infection, following antibiotic treatment. MAIT cells were sorted by flow cytometry as Valpha7.2+ CD161+ T cells. Points from the study as a whole: MAIT cell TRBV usage was oligoclonal, favouring TRBV20 and TRBV6, and apparently unchanged by infection.

MiXCR was run by TCRdb on the 5' RACE reads, yielding one entry per CDR3 protein. Counted here are roughly 1,000 distinct CDR3 sequences, about 24% occurring once; the ten biggest clones make up less than 45%. Source: MAIT cells from blood, taken at the last sampling point of the challenge study. These receptors came from a person between 18 and 75 years old who was deliberately infected with Salmonella Paratyphi A in a paratyphoid fever challenge study.

This clonotype is classed as medium-sized. The V call is TRBV20-1, the J call TRBJ2-5, with 11 bases identical to TRBD2. This CDR3 contains 16 residues. After removal of 5 bases from V and 5 bases from J, the junction contained 13 bases not matched to a gene. Looked up from germline, CDR1 is DFQATT and CDR2 is SNEGSKA (reference sequence). Written as DNA, the CDR3 is TGCAGTGCTCGCCCACTAGCGGGGGATTCCCGGGAGACCCAGTACTTC. It yields the protein CSARPLAGDSRETQYF.

Relative to its sample, this clonotype is large. The rearrangement joins TRBV6-4 to TRBJ2-3, with D unresolved. Trimming took off 8 bases at V and 2 bases at J, with 11 bases between the two ends. The CDR3 spans 13 residues. The germline V gene has CDR1 MRHNA and CDR2 SNTAGT. The DNA of the CDR3 is TGTGCCAGCGCCCGGCGGCCCACAGATACGCAGTATTTT. This gives the protein CASARRPTDTQYF.

This clonotype is judged medium-sized. The CDR3 here is CASSASGGTDTQYF. CDR3 bases: TGTGCCAGCAGTGCTAGCGGGGGCACAGATACGCAGTATTTT. The chain combines TRBV6-4 with TRBJ2-3, with 9 bases that match TRBD2. Trimming removed 4 bases from V and 1 base from J; junction bases left unmatched: 0. The CDR3 runs 14 residues. The V gene's germline CDR1 is MRHNA and CDR2 SNTAGT.

Judged by abundance, this clonotype is medium-sized. V gene TRBV30 combines with J gene TRBJ2-5; unclear D gene. CDR1 and CDR2 from the germline V gene are GTSNPN and SVGIG (reference sequence). The CDR3 extends over 14 amino acids. Deletions cut 2 bases from V and 1 base from J, with 11 bases between. The CDR3 DNA sequence: TGTGCCTGGAGTCAGGTTGAACCCCAAGAGACCCAGTACTTC. Translating it yields CAWSQVEPQETQYF.

By share, this clonotype counts as large (0.1 to 1%). This sequence joins TRBV7-9 and TRBJ2-7; D might be TRBD2 (5 bases). CDR3 length equals 12 residues. V shed 5 bases and J shed 4 bases, with 9 bases lying between them. Germline values: CDR1 SEHNR, CDR2 FQNEAQ (reference sequence). In nucleotides, the CDR3 is TGTGCCAGCAGCCCGGGGAGTTACGAGCAGTACTTC. Its protein is CASSPGSYEQYF.

To note about this clonotype: With a much larger clone just one base away, this may be a read error. This rearrangement joins TRBV4-1 to TRBJ2-6, with D possibly matching TRBD2 (6 bases). Germline-derived CDR1 and CDR2 are MGHRA and YSYEKL. The CDR3 loop spans 16 amino acids. CDR3 nucleotides: TGCTCCAGCAGCCAAGATCCGGGAGCTGGGGCCAACGTCCTGACTTTC. It codes for CSSSQDPGAGANVLTF.

This clonotype has only a few counts. The gene calls are TRBV7-9 and TRBJ1-1; D perhaps matches TRBD1 (5 bases). The germline gives CDR1 SEHNR, CDR2 FQNEAQ (reference sequence). V lost 7 bases, J lost 7 bases, and 13 bases lay in between. This CDR3 is 12 amino acids long. DNA for the CDR3: TGTGCCAGCACCTGGGGGACGGGTGAAGCTTTCTTT. This gives the protein CASTWGTGEAFF. The variable domain in full, completed from reference TRBV7-9 and TRBJ1-1, reads DTGVSQNPRHKITKRGQNVTFRCDPISEHNRLYWYRQTLGQGPEFLTYFQNEAQLEKSRLLSDRFSAERPKGSFSTLEIQRTEQGDSAMYLCASTWGTGEAFFGQGTRLTVV.

Only a few counts were recorded for this clonotype. The V gene is TRBV4-3, the J gene TRBJ1-1; 8 bases fit TRBD1. Germline V gives CDR1 LGHNA, CDR2 YSLEER. The CDR3 runs 16 residues. J was trimmed by 5 bases and V by 0 bases; bases with no gene match: 8. The CDR3 loop reads CASSQDIGTGGTEAFF. CDR3 in DNA: TGCGCCAGCAGCCAAGATATCGGAACAGGGGGGACTGAAGCTTTCTTT.

Only one count was recorded for this clonotype. V is TRBV10-1 and J is TRBJ1-1; 7 positions agree with TRBD1. Per the germline V gene, CDR1 is WNHNN and CDR2 is SYGVQD (reference sequence). V was pared by 10 bases and J by 7 bases, with 6 bases of the junction left unmatched. The CDR3 spans 11 residues. CDR3 coding DNA: TGCGCCATCACAGGGGTCCATGAAGCTTTCTTT. Translation: CAITGVHEAFF.

This clonotype is labeled as medium-sized. The chain carries TRBV4-3 and TRBJ2-6; D not certain. Germline V lookup: CDR1 LGHNA, CDR2 YSLEER. This CDR3 is built from 17 residues. V was trimmed by 1 base and J by 0 bases, leaving 10 bases between them. The DNA for the CDR3 is TGCGCCAGCAGCCAAGGAGACTCGAGCTCTGGGGCCAACGTCCTGACTTTC. Translating gives CASSQGDSSSGANVLTF.

This chain joins TRBV20-1 and TRBJ2-7; possibly TRBD2 for D (7 bases). Germline V gene data show CDR1 as DFQATT and CDR2 as SNEGSKA (reference sequence). With 6 bases removed from V and 0 bases from J, the gap between germline ends came to 15 bases. This CDR3 comprises 14 residues. As DNA, the CDR3 is TGCAGTGCCTACAGCGGGACAAGCTCCTACGAGCAGTACTTC. Translation: CSAYSGTSSYEQYF.

This clonotype is categorized as large. The chain couples TRBV6-5 to TRBJ1-1; D unclear. Germline V lookup: CDR1 MNHEY, CDR2 SVGAGI. The CDR3 is made up of 13 amino acids. With 10 bases removed from V and 5 bases from J, the gap between germline ends came to 17 bases. This CDR3 reads CATLSSRRTEAFF. In DNA, the CDR3 is TGTGCCACCTTAAGTTCTCGGCGGACTGAAGCTTTCTTT.

By share, this clonotype counts as large. The V call is TRBV4-1, the J call TRBJ1-2; 10 bases are a match to TRBD1. The trim removed 0 bases at V and 3 bases at J, leaving 4 bases unmatched. The CDR3 runs to 16 residues. In germline, CDR1 is MGHRA, CDR2 YSYEKL. This CDR3 is CASSQEGTGVDYGYTF. The CDR3 nucleotides read TGCGCCAGCAGCCAAGAGGGGACAGGGGTTGACTATGGCTACACCTTC.

With respect to this clonotype: This sequence may be a read error, since a much larger clone differs from it by one base. This chain uses TRBV6-4 with TRBJ2-3; 7 bases fit TRBD2. CDR3 length equals 15 residues. Germline CDR1 MRHNA, CDR2 SNTAGT. The J segment lost 6 bases and the V segment lost 0 bases, leaving 6 bases of the junction unmatched. CDR3 nucleotide sequence: TGTGCCAGCAGTGACTCGACTAACGGGGGGGATACGCAGTATTTT. Protein sequence: CASSDSTNGGDTQYF.

This clonotype was counted between two and nine times. The gene calls are TRBV3-1 and TRBJ2-1; tentative D call: TRBD2 (6 bases). From germline, CDR1 is LGHDT and CDR2 YNNKEL (reference sequence). The CDR3 runs to 17 residues. Trimming removed 4 bases from V and 8 bases from J, with 24 bases in between. Here the CDR3 DNA reads TGTGCCAGCAGCCCCTCCGGAAGGGAGGCCGCAGTGGATGAGCAGTTCTTC. Translation gives CASSPSGREAAVDEQFF.

A few counts support this clonotype. This chain joins TRBV6-4 and TRBJ2-3; 11 positions agree with TRBD2. V trimming: 3 bases; J trimming: 2 bases; junction bases outside the gene matches: 13. This CDR3 region has 19 residues. CDR1 and CDR2 (germline): MRHNA, SNTAGT. The chain's CDR3 is CASSEGGTSGGVVTDTQYF. CDR3 DNA: TGTGCCAGCAGTGAGGGTGGTACTAGCGGGGGAGTTGTCACAGATACGCAGTATTTT.

This clonotype came up a few times. The gene calls are TRBV11-2 and TRBJ2-7, with 9 bases that match TRBD1. Germline CDR1 reads SGHAT; CDR2 reads FQNNGV. With V trimmed by 1 base and J by 5 bases, 3 bases remained unmatched. The CDR3 is made up of 14 amino acids. The CDR3 region is CASSLGGQGNEQYF. The CDR3 region has the DNA TGTGCCAGCAGCTTAGGGGGACAGGGCAACGAGCAGTACTTC.

Within the sample, this clonotype is medium-sized. The chain links TRBV4-1 to TRBJ1-5; the D gene is possibly TRBD1 (5 bases). The germline V and J ends were trimmed by 4 bases and 6 bases, with 19 bases remaining between them. The CDR3 runs to 16 residues. Looked up from germline, CDR1 is MGHRA and CDR2 is YSYEKL. The CDR3 nucleotides read TGCGCCAGCAGCCCGACTGGATGGGGCGGGGGTCAGCCCCAGCATTTT. Protein product: CASSPTGWGGGQPQHF.

This clonotype showed up just a few times. CDR3 sequence reads: CASSYGQGSETQYF. The DNA of the CDR3 is TGTGCCAGCAGTTACGGACAGGGATCGGAGACCCAGTACTTC. J is TRBJ2-5 and V is TRBV6-2 or TRBV6-3, with 8 bases lining up with TRBD1. This CDR3 is 14 amino acids long. V was clipped by 2 bases and J by 5 bases; unmatched bases: 4. CDR1 and CDR2 (germline): MNHEY, SVGEGT.

This clonotype is termed medium-sized. The chain links TRBV10-3 to TRBJ1-1; D might be TRBD1 (5 bases). The CDR3 loop spans 14 amino acids. Per germline, CDR1 ENHRY and CDR2 SYGVKD. Trimming took 0 bases from V and 6 from J, leaving 11 bases between them. The CDR3 nucleotides read TGTGCCATCAGTGAGTCGGGGGAGGTCGCTGAAGCTTTCTTT. This encodes CAISESGEVAEAFF.

By sample fraction, this clonotype is large (0.1 to 1%). The chain recombines TRBV3-2 with TRBJ1-6; TRBD1, the table's D call, lacks a check against the DNA. TRBV3-2 is deemed a pseudogene. The CDR3 covers 14 residues. The DNA of the CDR3 is TGTGCCAGCAGCCAAGATGGCCAGGGCTCACCCCTCCACTTT. This sequence encodes CASSQDGQGSPLHF.

The V gene is TRBV6-2 or TRBV6-3, the J gene TRBJ2-3; D unclear. Germline CDR1 is MNHEY and CDR2 is SVGEGT. V was pared by 0 bases and J by 0 bases, with 4 bases between. The CDR3 is made up of 14 amino acids. The CDR3 protein is CASSYSTSTDTQYF. The CDR3 DNA reads TGTGCCAGCAGTTACTCGACTAGCACAGATACGCAGTATTTT.

In its sample, this clonotype is medium-sized (0.01 to 0.1%). The chain recombines TRBV20-1 with TRBJ1-1; 8 nucleotides match TRBD1. Germline loops: CDR1 DFQATT, CDR2 SNEGSKA (reference sequence). Losses at the gene ends were 4 bases for V and 0 bases for J; bases not matched to a gene: 1. The CDR3 has 13 residues. The DNA for the CDR3 is TGCAGTGCTACAGGGGGCATGAACACTGAAGCTTTCTTT. It is translated as CSATGGMNTEAFF.

There are a few counts of this clonotype. This chain joins TRBV4-2 and TRBJ1-6, with 9 bases fitting TRBD1. V trimming: 0 bases; J trimming: 9 bases; junction bases outside the gene matches: 6. CDR3 length: 16 amino acids. CDR1 is LGHNA, CDR2 YNFKEQ, per germline. The CDR3 loop is CASSQDGGTGSSPLHF. The CDR3 region has the DNA TGTGCCAGCAGCCAAGATGGAGGGACAGGGAGTTCACCCCTCCACTTT.

This clonotype ranks as medium-sized. The chain uses TRBV20-1 and TRBJ2-5, with D perhaps being TRBD1 or TRBD2 (5 bases each). Deletions cut 1 base from V and 4 bases from J, with 25 bases between. Germline CDR1 is DFQATT and CDR2 is SNEGSKA (reference sequence). The length of the CDR3 is 18 residues. CDR3 nucleotide sequence: TGCAGTGCTAGAGCCTCCCGCCTCCCCGGGGCCAGGATAGAGACCCAGTACTTC. It translates to CSARASRLPGARIETQYF.

By sample share, this clonotype is medium-sized (0.01 to 0.1%). A much larger clone is a single base away; this may be a read error. Because it lacks the conserved phenylalanine or tryptophan at the end, this CDR3 is likely a read error. The rearrangement joins TRBV5-4 to TRBJ1-1; possibly TRBD1 for D (5 bases). The V gene's germline CDR1 is SGHNT and CDR2 YYREEE (reference sequence). The CDR3 has 14 amino acids. Trimming removed 1 base at V and 3 bases at J, with 10 bases between. The CDR3 reads CASSLLKGHTEAFY. The CDR3 DNA is TGTGCCAGCAGCTTGCTGAAGGGGCACACTGAAGCTTTCTAT.

In its sample, this clonotype was seen a few times. The rearrangement uses TRBV15 and TRBJ2-1; tentative D call: TRBD2 (7 bases). This CDR3 contains 15 residues. V was shortened by 5 bases and J by 2 bases, with 13 bases between the two germline ends. The germline gives CDR1 LNHNV, CDR2 YYDKDF (reference sequence). The CDR3 region has the DNA TGTGCCACCAGCCCCCGGGGGGCCACCTACAATGAGCAGTTCTTC. It translates to CATSPRGATYNEQFF.

The chain carries TRBV7-6 and TRBJ2-7, with no clear D. Germline lookup yields CDR1 SGHVS and CDR2 FNYEAQ. The CDR3 runs 13 residues. Trimming took 2 bases from V and 1 from J, leaving 6 bases between them. CDR3 nucleotide sequence: TGTGCCAGCAGCTTAAGGCAGTCCTACGAGCAGTACGTC. It codes for CASSLRQSYEQYV.

This clonotype counts as medium-sized. The chain uses TRBV6-2 or TRBV6-3 and TRBJ2-1, with D uncertain. The CDR3 loop spans 13 amino acids. Per germline, CDR1 MNHEY and CDR2 SVGEGT. V lost 5 bases to trimming and J lost 7 bases, with 12 bases between them. The CDR3 DNA reads TGTGCCAGCAGTGCAACCGAGAGGAATGAGCAGTTCTTC. Residues: CASSATERNEQFF.

This clonotype is deemed large. This rearrangement joins TRBV7-2 to TRBJ2-5; D is undetermined. Germline V gene lookup returns CDR1 SGHTA and CDR2 FQGNSA. This CDR3 comprises 13 residues. Trimming left V 5 bases short and J 0 bases short, with 7 bases between. The CDR3 nucleotides read TGTGCCAGCAGCAAATCTTACCAAGAGACCCAGTACTTC. Amino acids: CASSKSYQETQYF.

V is TRBV3-1 and J is TRBJ2-5; D is possibly TRBD2 (6 bases). Germline V lookup: CDR1 LGHDT, CDR2 YNNKEL (reference sequence). The CDR3 runs 17 residues. V was pared by 0 bases and J by 5 bases, with 19 bases between. The CDR3 bases are TGTGCCAGCAGCCAAGATCGGGAGACCAACCTTCTGGAGACCCAGTACTTC. Translating it yields CASSQDRETNLLETQYF.